The 21 T cell receptor beta chains presented below share a single source sample, sequenced in a study of vaccination and CD4 T cells after COVID-19. Once obtained from cultured CD4+ T cells, the DNA was sequenced using the Oncomine TCR Beta short-read assay. Cultures of CD4+ T cells served as the source for extracting genomic DNA. TCRdb re-derived calls from the PCR reads in MiXCR, one entry per CDR3 protein. Here the sample spans about 9,700 distinct CDR3 sequences, under 40% being singletons. Treatment described: approximately nine-day PBMC culture with coronavirus spike peptide pools or control peptides (ViraFEST assay). From the unexposed donor, CD4+ T cells were collected ahead of the COVID-19 pandemic (2011-2018). These receptors' targets are unknown. The sequencing input was CD4+ T cells from blood, cultured in vitro. The receptors were gathered from a human donor in good health.

V and J are TRBV5-6 and TRBJ1-1, with 7 bases that match TRBD1. The J segment lost 7 bases and the V segment lost 0 bases, leaving 0 bases of the junction unmatched. The germline V gene has CDR1 SGHDT and CDR2 YYEEEE. CDR3 length: 12 residues. CDR3 loop: CASSLDRGEAFF. The CDR3 DNA reads TGTGCCAGCAGCTTGGACAGGGGTGAAGCTTTCTTT.

The rearrangement joins TRBV27 to TRBJ2-3; either TRBD1 or TRBD2 may supply D (6 bases each). CDR3 size: 15 residues. V gave up 5 bases and J gave up 5 bases, with 17 bases separating them. Germline assignment: CDR1 MNHEY and CDR2 SMNVEV (reference sequence). The CDR3 reads CASSRGAGIGDTQYF. The CDR3 region has the DNA TGTGCCAGCAGTAGGGGGGCAGGGATTGGAGATACGCAGTATTTT.

Sample share makes this clonotype medium-sized. The chain joins TRBV6-1 to TRBJ1-5; perhaps TRBD1 as D (6 bases). This CDR3 has 16 residues. The V and J ends lost 4 bases and 6 bases respectively, with 19 bases between them. CDR1 and CDR2 from the germline V gene are MNHNS and SASEGT. CDR3 in DNA: TGTGCCAGCAGTGCCACTCCAACAGGGTCGGGTCAGCCCCAGCATTTT. Translated: CASSATPTGSGQPQHF.

This chain connects TRBV6-4 to TRBJ2-2; tentatively, D is TRBD2 (6 bases). Germline V CDR1 and CDR2: MRHNA, SNTAGT. The CDR3 loop spans 14 amino acids. Deletions cut 2 bases from V and 3 bases from J, with 7 bases between. The CDR3 region is CASSDGGDTGELFF. The CDR3 coding sequence is TGTGCCAGCAGTGACGGAGGGGACACCGGGGAGCTGTTTTTT.

The V gene is TRBV24-1, the J gene TRBJ2-3; D is uncertain. The V end was cut by 7 bases, the J end by 5 bases, with 9 bases between. CDR3 size: 12 residues. Germline loops: CDR1 KGHDR, CDR2 SFDVKD. CDR3 residues: CATSQNGDTQYF. CDR3 DNA sequence: TGTGCCACCAGCCAGAACGGAGATACGCAGTATTTT.

The V and J genes are TRBV5-4 and TRBJ2-5; D might be TRBD2 (5 bases). Deletions cut 3 bases from V and 8 bases from J, with 8 bases between. Per germline, CDR1 SGHNT and CDR2 YYREEE (reference sequence). CDR3 length equals 11 residues. The chain's CDR3 is CASSSEDTQYF. In DNA, the CDR3 is TGTGCCAGCAGCTCGGAGGATACCCAGTACTTC.

The gene calls are TRBV4-3 and TRBJ2-6; no definite D call. The V gene's germline CDR1 is LGHNA and CDR2 YSLEER. This CDR3 spans 16 amino acids. V was trimmed by 0 bases and J by 0 bases, leaving 6 bases between them. The CDR3 nucleotides read TGCGCCAGCAGCCAAGACGGCAGCTCTGGGGCCAACGTCCTGACTTTC. Amino acid sequence: CASSQDGSSGANVLTF.

V is TRBV7-3 and J is TRBJ2-7, with 13 bases lining up with TRBD2. Trimming removed 5 bases from V and 5 bases from J; junction bases left unmatched: 6. CDR3 length: 15 residues. Germline assignment: CDR1 SGHTA and CDR2 FQGTGA. This CDR3 reads CASSTGLAGADEQYF. DNA of the CDR3: TGTGCCAGCAGCACCGGACTAGCGGGAGCAGACGAGCAGTACTTC.

This rearrangement joins TRBV29-1 to TRBJ1-1; a possible D gene is TRBD1 (6 bases). The germline V gene has CDR1 SQVTM and CDR2 ANQGSEA. Trimming took 6 bases from V and 7 from J, leaving 9 bases between them. This CDR3 has 10 residues. The CDR3 loop reads CSVGGLEAFF. Written as DNA, the CDR3 is TGCAGCGTGGGGGGCCTTGAAGCTTTCTTT.

Remarks on this clonotype: One junction end disagrees with the germline gene, perhaps due to a read error. The chain links TRBV6-1 to TRBJ1-1; 9 bases align to TRBD1. The CDR3 has 14 residues. Germline values: CDR1 MNHNS, CDR2 SASEGT. The CDR3 coding sequence is TGTGCCAGTTCGACAGGGGGAAGAAACACTGGAGCTTTCTTT. Amino acid sequence: CASSTGGRNTGAFF.

The genes are TRBV27 and TRBJ2-1; 7 bases line up with TRBD1. Per germline, CDR1 MNHEY and CDR2 SMNVEV (reference sequence). With V trimmed by 5 bases and J by 6 bases, 7 bases remained unmatched. The CDR3 covers 14 residues. The DNA for the CDR3 is TGTGCCAGCAGTCCACTCGACAGGGCCAATGAGCAGTTCTTC. Protein product: CASSPLDRANEQFF.

This clonotype occurred a few times. This sequence joins TRBV5-1 and TRBJ1-1; no reliable D call. Per germline, CDR1 SGHRS and CDR2 YFSETQ. Trimming pared 1 base from V and 8 bases from J, leaving 9 bases between. CDR3 size: 12 residues. The CDR3 is CASSLTQFEAFF. The DNA of the CDR3 is TGCGCCAGCAGCTTGACACAATTCGAAGCTTTCTTT.

V is TRBV21-1 and J is TRBJ2-5; the table assigns TRBD1, which was not confirmed against the DNA. TRBV21-1 counts as a pseudogene. This CDR3 region has 17 residues. CDR3 in DNA: TGTGCCAGTAAACAGGGGGGGGCTCTCGATTACCAAGAGACCCAGTACTTC. Translated: CASKQGGALDYQETQYF.

This clonotype is medium-sized in the sample. The CDR3 here is CSPRGNEQFF. The DNA for the CDR3 is TGCAGCCCGAGGGGCAATGAGCAGTTCTTC. The V and J genes are TRBV20-1 and TRBJ2-1; D may be TRBD1 or TRBD2 (5 bases each). The germline V gene encodes CDR1 DFQATT and CDR2 SNEGSKA (reference sequence). The CDR3 consists of 10 residues.

This chain uses TRBV6-5 with TRBJ1-2; no definite D call. CDR1 and CDR2 from the germline V gene are MNHEY and SVGAGI. The CDR3 covers 16 residues. Trimming took off 3 bases at V and 4 bases at J, with 18 bases between the two ends. The chain's CDR3 is CASSYSSGQHSYGYTF. The CDR3 region has the DNA TGTGCCAGCAGTTATTCATCGGGCCAACATTCCTATGGCTACACCTTC.

In this sample, this clonotype turned up a few times. The chain uses TRBV20-1 and TRBJ2-1, with D unresolved. Germline CDR1 DFQATT, CDR2 SNEGSKA (reference sequence). This CDR3 is built from 12 residues. V lost 6 bases and J lost 8, with 14 bases in between. The CDR3 loop is CSAPGRLHEQFF. The CDR3 DNA reads as TGCAGTGCGCCCGGCAGATTACATGAGCAGTTCTTC.

The CDR3: CASSQGWTQPQHF. The CDR3 DNA reads as TGTGCCAGCAGTCAAGGGTGGACTCAGCCCCAGCATTTT. The chain couples TRBV6-1 to TRBJ1-5; no reliable D call. The CDR3 covers 13 residues. V was shortened by 5 bases and J by 6 bases, with 11 bases between the two germline ends. Germline loops: CDR1 MNHNS, CDR2 SASEGT.

There are a few counts of this clonotype. The rearrangement joins TRBV20-1 to TRBJ2-3; 7 bases are shared with TRBD2. V gave up 1 base and J gave up 4 bases; unmatched junction bases: 11. Germline CDR1 is DFQATT and CDR2 is SNEGSKA (reference sequence). This CDR3 region has 16 residues. CDR3 DNA: TGCAGTGCTAGAGTACTTGTGGGAGGGCCTTCAGATACGCAGTATTTT. Protein product: CSARVLVGGPSDTQYF.

This clonotype was counted between two and nine times. The chain recombines TRBV6-1 with TRBJ1-2, with 10 nucleotides matching TRBD1. J gave up 5 bases and V 4 bases, and 4 bases lay outside the gene matches. Germline V gene data show CDR1 as MNHNS and CDR2 as SASEGT. The length of the CDR3 is 14 residues. CDR3 amino acids: CASSAGQGRYGYTF. The CDR3 DNA is TGTGCCAGCAGTGCGGGACAGGGGAGGTATGGCTACACCTTC.

This clonotype was recorded a few times. The chain carries TRBV20-1 and TRBJ2-1; the match to TRBD2 covers 10 bases. Looked up from germline, CDR1 is DFQATT and CDR2 is SNEGSKA (reference sequence). The CDR3 covers 16 residues. Trimming cost V 3 bases and J 6 bases; bases outside gene matches: 11. The CDR3 DNA is TGCAGTGCTAGCATGAGCGGGAGGGCCTTGGGCAATGAGCAGTTCTTC. It specifies CSASMSGRALGNEQFF.

The genes are TRBV5-4 and TRBJ2-2; 7 bases match TRBD2. The CDR3 length is 15 residues. Looked up from germline, CDR1 is SGHNT and CDR2 is YYREEE (reference sequence). V lost 4 bases to trimming and J lost 4 bases; unmatched junction nucleotides: 7. Here the CDR3 reads CASSSRASGTGELFF. The DNA for the CDR3 is TGTGCCAGCAGCAGTAGGGCTAGCGGCACCGGGGAGCTGTTTTTT.